One TCR beta chain is described in this entry. What it binds is not known. V lost 0 bases to trimming and J lost 1 base; unmatched junction nucleotides: 19. The germline CDR1 and CDR2 sequences are DFQATT and SNEGSKA (reference sequence). The CDR3 spans 23 residues. After 5'RACE with constant-segment primers, TCR alpha and TCR beta cDNA libraries carrying sample barcodes and UMIs were obtained. TCRdb re-called the 5' RACE reads with MiXCR, one entry per CDR3 protein. The sample records about 270,000 distinct CDR3 sequences, about 16% being singletons. This sample was taken from a study of T-cell memory formation after mild COVID-19. Study results and limitations: Cross-reactive memory seemingly joined, as some responding clones were found in pre-infection memory. The study found contracting CD4+ clones mainly in CM and EM and contracting CD8+ clones in EMRA.

The rearrangement links TRBV20-1 to TRBJ2-3, with TRBD2 identical over 16 bases. The specimen sequenced was PBMCs or a T cell subset sorted from them (not recorded which). This clonotype originated in a man younger than 30 who had mild COVID-19 (a few samples of this study predate the infection). Cell type and time point are not known. The CDR3 coding sequence is TGCAGTGCTAGAGATCCGTCTTACTCGACCGGGACTAGCGGGGGGGCGGGCACAGATACGCAGTATTTT. This encodes CSARDPSYSTGTSGGAGTDTQYF.